The 21 T cell receptor beta chains reported below all come from one sample, sequenced in a study of human T cells and chemical hapten exposure. One entry per CDR3 protein results from TCRdb running MiXCR on the RACE reads. The sample records approximately 59,000 distinct CDR3 sequences, approximately 6.2% being singletons. Time point noted: healthy volunteer bleed at 6 weeks. Blood, whole and unfractionated, served as the source for total RNA extraction. Material: whole blood. Receptors were obtained from a female donor in good health. Some clones in this sample may be carry-over from other donors' samples.

This clonotype was seen more than once but under ten times. The rearrangement links TRBV29-1 to TRBJ2-3; D is unresolved. The V end was cut by 6 bases, the J end by 4 bases, with 14 bases between. Germline CDR1 is SQVTM and CDR2 is ANQGSEA. This CDR3 is built from 13 residues. The CDR3: CSVHGRPPDTQYF. Written as DNA, the CDR3 is TGCAGCGTCCATGGACGGCCCCCAGATACGCAGTATTTT.

To note about this clonotype: A single base separates this from a much larger clone, so it may be a read error. This chain joins TRBV5-4 and TRBJ1-1; D not resolved. The CDR3 is 16 amino acids. Germline values: CDR1 SGHNT, CDR2 YYREEE (reference sequence). CDR3 sequence (DNA): TGTGCCATCAGCTTGGACTGGGCAGCCCATGGCACTGAAGCTTTCTTT. Translating gives CAISLDWAAHGTEAFF.

For this clonotype: A much more abundant neighbour one base away suggests this may be a read error. The chain employs TRBV20-1 and TRBJ2-3; no definite D call. V was pared by 4 bases and J by 1 base, with 9 bases between. Germline-derived CDR1 and CDR2 are DFQATT and SNEGSKA (reference sequence). There are 13 residues in the CDR3. CDR3 protein: CSAIFQRTDTQYF. DNA for the CDR3: TGCAGTGCTATATTCCAGCGCACAGATACGCAGTATTTT.

The chain carries TRBV27 and TRBJ1-2; TRBD1 aligns across 9 bases. V shed 2 bases, J shed 3 bases, and the junction held 4 bases outside the gene matches. Germline CDR1 reads MNHEY; CDR2 reads SMNVEV (reference sequence). The CDR3 sequence is 15 residues long. The CDR3 loop is CASSLTGGGHYGYTF. DNA of the CDR3: TGTGCCAGCAGTTTAACAGGGGGCGGTCACTATGGCTACACCTTC.

The rearrangement uses TRBV20-1 and TRBJ2-1; perhaps TRBD1 as D (5 bases). This CDR3 comprises 13 residues. V lost 4 bases and J 4 bases, leaving 11 bases between the germline ends. CDR1 DFQATT and CDR2 SNEGSKA come from the germline V gene (reference sequence). In DNA, the CDR3 is TGCAGTGCTACGGACATAGATTACAATGAGCAGTTCTTC. This translates into CSATDIDYNEQFF.

There are many counts of this clonotype. The DNA of the CDR3 is TGCAGCGTTGTTGAGTCTAGCGGGAGAAATGAGCAGTTCTTC. Translated, it gives CSVVESSGRNEQFF. The V and J genes are TRBV29-1 and TRBJ2-1; TRBD2 matches at 10 bases. The CDR3 is 14 residues long. Germline loops: CDR1 SQVTM, CDR2 ANQGSEA. Trimming removed 4 bases from V and 7 bases from J; junction bases left unmatched: 7.

This CDR3 is CASSFSVKETQYF. As DNA, the CDR3 is TGTGCCAGCAGCTTTTCCGTGAAAGAGACCCAGTACTTC. The chain carries TRBV11-2 and TRBJ2-5; D unclear. Germline lookup yields CDR1 SGHAT and CDR2 FQNNGV. The CDR3 is 13 amino acids. Trimming left V 3 bases short and J 3 bases short, with 8 bases between.

This clonotype was picked up many times. The chain is built from TRBV12-3 or TRBV12-4 and TRBJ1-5; D unclear. This CDR3 has 11 residues. V lost 2 bases and J lost 9, with 5 bases in between. CDR3 residues: CASSLRGPQHF. The CDR3 nucleotides are TGTGCCAGCAGTTTACGGGGGCCCCAGCATTTT.

This clonotype was recorded at least ten times. The chain joins TRBV6-2 or TRBV6-3 to TRBJ2-3, with no clear D. CDR1 is MNHEY, CDR2 SVGEGT, per germline. V was clipped by 2 bases and J by 3 bases, with 9 bases between them. This CDR3 contains 14 residues. CDR3 sequence: CASSYGSPTDTQYF. The CDR3 nucleotides read TGTGCCAGCAGTTACGGGTCGCCGACAGATACGCAGTATTTT.

The sample holds a few counts of this clonotype. The rearrangement links TRBV3-1 to TRBJ2-7; weak D call: TRBD2 (5 bases). The CDR3 contains 16 residues. Between the trimmed V and J ends, which lost 0 bases and 5 bases, there was a span of 17 bases. Germline CDR1 reads LGHDT; CDR2 reads YNNKEL (reference sequence). As DNA, the CDR3 is TGTGCCAGCAGCCAAGAAACGGCAGCTGTCGGGAACGAGCAGTACTTC. It is translated as CASSQETAAVGNEQYF.

The sample holds many counts of this clonotype. The chain has TRBV20-1 and TRBJ1-5; 12 nucleotides line up with TRBD1. The CDR3 sequence is 15 residues long. From germline, CDR1 is DFQATT and CDR2 SNEGSKA (reference sequence). The V gene end was trimmed by 4 bases and the J gene end by 6 bases; junction bases not matched to a gene: 7. CDR3 DNA sequence: TGCAGTGCTACTCCGGGACAGGGGGCGGGTCAGCCCCAGCATTTT. This sequence encodes CSATPGQGAGQPQHF.

This clonotype showed up many times. The rearrangement links TRBV6-2 or TRBV6-3 to TRBJ1-2; TRBD1 might be the D (6 bases). The CDR3 totals 13 residues. Between the trimmed V and J ends, which lost 2 bases and 2 bases, there was a span of 6 bases. Per the germline V gene, CDR1 is MNHEY and CDR2 is SVGEGT. The CDR3 sequence: CASSYGQNYGYTF. In DNA form, the CDR3 reads TGTGCCAGCAGTTACGGACAGAACTATGGCTACACCTTC.

This clonotype came up many times. This rearrangement joins TRBV3-1 to TRBJ2-3; 11 positions match TRBD1. CDR1 is LGHDT and CDR2 is YNNKEL in the germline V gene (reference sequence). Germline trimming cut 0 bases from V and 5 bases from J; bases unmatched to any gene: 4. This CDR3 is built from 16 residues. CDR3 residues: CASSQDRTGGLDTQYF. In DNA form, the CDR3 reads TGTGCCAGCAGCCAAGATCGGACAGGGGGCTTAGATACGCAGTATTTT.

This clonotype was seen a few times. V and J are TRBV28 and TRBJ1-2; maybe TRBD1 (5 bases). The CDR3 covers 15 residues. Per the germline V gene, CDR1 is MDHEN and CDR2 is SYDVKM. The ends were cut back, 7 bases at V and 4 bases at J, with 19 bases in the middle. The CDR3 nucleotides are TGTGCCAGCATTACTCAACTAGGGGCGGTCTATGGCTACACCTTC. This encodes CASITQLGAVYGYTF.

This clonotype showed up many times. The V and J genes are TRBV29-1 and TRBJ2-5, with D possibly TRBD2 on 5 matching bases. The CDR3 has 11 residues. With 8 bases removed from V and 5 bases from J, the gap between germline ends came to 12 bases. Germline CDR1 is SQVTM and CDR2 is ANQGSEA. The CDR3 protein is CSLLSGETQYF. Written as DNA, the CDR3 is TGCAGCCTCTTGTCGGGGGAGACCCAGTACTTC. Looking up the rest from reference TRBV29-1 and TRBJ2-5 gives the full variable domain: SAVISQKPSRDICQRGTSLTIQCQVDSQVTMMFWYRQQPGQSLTLIATANQGSEATYESGFVIDKFPISRPNLTFSTLTVSNMSPEDSSIYLCSLLSGETQYFGPGTRLLVL.

This clonotype was counted between two and nine times. V usage is TRBV5-6 and J usage is TRBJ1-5; D perhaps matches TRBD1 (6 bases). The CDR3 length is 16 residues. The germline V gene has CDR1 SGHDT and CDR2 YYEEEE. Trimming took 5 bases from V and 4 from J, leaving 19 bases between them. CDR3 protein: CASSTRGKGRNQPQHF. The CDR3 DNA reads TGTGCCAGCAGTACAAGGGGGAAAGGGAGGAATCAGCCCCAGCATTTT.

In this sample, this clonotype turned up many times. The chain employs TRBV5-5 and TRBJ1-6; TRBD1 is a possible D gene (5 bases). Trimming took off 2 bases at V and 5 bases at J, with 8 bases between the two ends. This CDR3 is 14 amino acids long. Germline CDR1 reads SGHKS; CDR2 reads YYEKEE (reference sequence). CDR3 nucleotide sequence: TGTGCCAGCAGCTTTGGGGGGAATAATTCACCCCTCCACTTT. Translation gives CASSFGGNNSPLHF. The full variable domain, its missing parts supplied by reference TRBV5-5 and TRBJ1-6, is DAGVTQSPTHLIKTRGQQVTLRCSPISGHKSVSWYQQVLGQGPQFIFQYYEKEERGRGNFPDRFSARQFPNYSSELNVNALLLGDSALYLCASSFGGNNSPLHFGNGTRLTVT.

This clonotype showed up many times. The chain recombines TRBV5-5 with TRBJ2-5; the D gene is possibly TRBD2 (6 bases). Germline V lookup: CDR1 SGHKS, CDR2 YYEKEE (reference sequence). The CDR3 contains 15 residues. Trimming left V 2 bases short and J 5 bases short, with 16 bases between. The CDR3 coding sequence is TGTGCCAGCAGCTTTGGGTTACGGGACTTGGAGACCCAGTACTTC. Its translation: CASSFGLRDLETQYF.

This clonotype was counted ten times or more. The rearrangement joins TRBV6-4 to TRBJ2-3; TRBD2 is a possible D gene (5 bases). CDR3 length: 12 residues. Per the germline V gene, CDR1 is MRHNA and CDR2 is SNTAGT. The V and J ends lost 3 bases and 5 bases respectively, with 6 bases between them. CDR3 DNA sequence: TGTGCCAGCAGTGATGGAGGAGATACGCAGTATTTT. It translates to CASSDGGDTQYF.

This sequence joins TRBV27 and TRBJ1-1, with 7 bases fitting TRBD1. Germline CDR1 and CDR2: MNHEY and SMNVEV (reference sequence). V was clipped by 5 bases and J by 8 bases; unmatched bases: 11. The CDR3 runs to 14 residues. The CDR3 nucleotides read TGTGCCAGCAGTCCTGACAGGGTCCGGCAAGAAGCTTTCTTT. This gives the protein CASSPDRVRQEAFF.

This clonotype was detected many times. This chain's CDR3 is CASSRDWSGEQYF. The CDR3 DNA follows: TGTGCCAGTAGCAGGGACTGGAGTGGAGAGCAGTACTTC. The chain has TRBV19 and TRBJ2-7, with TRBD2 as a possible D gene (6 bases). The germline V gene has CDR1 LNHDA and CDR2 SQIVND (reference sequence). This CDR3 spans 13 amino acids. Trimming removed 6 bases from V and 7 bases from J, with 16 bases in between.